This TCR beta chain was sequenced during a study of human T cells and chemical hapten exposure. Background on the study: Slight differences in pooled library volume were the main source of varying TCR yields across samples. Whole-study findings and limits: TCRs above 1 in 1000 frequency did not change with DPC sensitization.

Library preparation tagged each individual cDNA molecule with a unique molecular identifier. In the study's own analysis: Samples held a median of roughly 100,000 TCRs, range roughly 23,224–700,000. TCRdb passed the RACE reads through MiXCR, listing each CDR3 protein once. The V and J calls were not made by the authors but by TCRdb's processing. The repertoire holds 130,000 or so distinct CDR3 sequences, 8.5% to 9.5% seen once, with roughly 1.8% in the top ten. Trimming took off 4 bases at V and 8 bases at J, with 20 bases between the two ends. CDR3 length: 15 residues. Germline CDR1 reads LNHDA; CDR2 reads SQIVND (reference sequence). The time point: healthy volunteer bleed at 2 weeks. Whole blood that had not been fractionated was the source of extracted total RNA. This clonotype was counted between two and nine times. No antigen is known for it.

The clonotype comes from a male donor in good health. Some clones in this sample may be carry-over from other donors' samples. The sample taken for sequencing was whole blood. V and J are TRBV19 and TRBJ1-2; D might be TRBD1 (5 bases). CDR3 sequence reads: CASSTTLGQTGGYTF. The CDR3 region has the DNA TGTGCCAGTAGTACCACCCTTGGACAAACGGGAGGCTACACCTTC.